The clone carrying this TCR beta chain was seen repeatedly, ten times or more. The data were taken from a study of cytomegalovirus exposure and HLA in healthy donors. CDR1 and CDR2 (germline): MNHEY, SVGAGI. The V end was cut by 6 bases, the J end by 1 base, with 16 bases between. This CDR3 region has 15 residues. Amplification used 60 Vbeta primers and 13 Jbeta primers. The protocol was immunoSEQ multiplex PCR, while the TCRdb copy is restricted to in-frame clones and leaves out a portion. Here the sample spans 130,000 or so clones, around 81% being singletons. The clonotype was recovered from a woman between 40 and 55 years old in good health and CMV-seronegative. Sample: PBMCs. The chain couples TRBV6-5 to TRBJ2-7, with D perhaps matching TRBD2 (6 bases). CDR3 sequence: CASSNSGDWSYEQYF. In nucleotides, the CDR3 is TGTGCCAGCAGCAATTCGGGGGATTGGTCCTACGAGCAGTACTTC.